In its sample, the clone carrying this T cell receptor beta chain was seen many times. This record comes from a study of T-cell reconstitution after alpha-beta-depleted transplantation in children. Unique molecular identifiers were used in preparing the TCRbeta library. Using its own MiXCR run on the PCR reads, TCRdb lists one record per CDR3 protein. The sample includes a few hundred thousand distinct CDR3 sequences, more than 7.5% of them seen just once. The receptor comes from a human donor who donated a stem cell graft to a child with SCID. The sample here was PBMCs from the stem cell graft donor, taken from the stem cell graft.

CDR3 sequence reads: CASSLMGFGTEAFF. CDR3 nucleotide sequence: TGCGCCAGCAGCCTGATGGGTTTTGGCACTGAAGCTTTCTTT. The rearrangement uses TRBV5-1 and TRBJ1-1; D gene uncertain. Germline assignment: CDR1 SGHRS and CDR2 YFSETQ. The V and J ends lost 4 bases and 4 bases respectively, with 14 bases between them. CDR3 length equals 14 residues.